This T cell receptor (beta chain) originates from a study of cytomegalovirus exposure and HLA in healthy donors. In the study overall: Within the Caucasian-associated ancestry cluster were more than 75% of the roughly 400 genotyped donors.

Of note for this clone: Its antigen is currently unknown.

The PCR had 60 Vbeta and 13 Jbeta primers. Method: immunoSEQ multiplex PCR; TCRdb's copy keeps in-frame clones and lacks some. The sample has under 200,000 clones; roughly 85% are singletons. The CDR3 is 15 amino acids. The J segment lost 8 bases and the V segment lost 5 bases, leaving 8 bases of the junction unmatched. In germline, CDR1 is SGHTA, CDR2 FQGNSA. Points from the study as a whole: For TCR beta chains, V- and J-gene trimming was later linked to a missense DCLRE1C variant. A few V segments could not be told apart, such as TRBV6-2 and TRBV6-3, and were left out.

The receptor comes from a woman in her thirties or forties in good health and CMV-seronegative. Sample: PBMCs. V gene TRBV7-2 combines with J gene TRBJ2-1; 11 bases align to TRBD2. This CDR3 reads CASSLLAGEGYEQFF. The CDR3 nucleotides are TGTGCCAGCAGCCTACTAGCGGGAGAAGGCTATGAGCAGTTCTTC.